This paragraph reports one TCR beta chain. This record comes from a study of blood T cell repertoires in COVID-19. The wider study: There were acute and convalescent COVID-19 samples, and they came from the United States, Italy and Spain.

There are 15 residues in the CDR3. Looked up from germline, CDR1 is SGHAT and CDR2 is FQNNGV. V shed 3 bases and J shed 1 base, with 13 bases lying between them. Sequenced by immunoSEQ multiplex PCR; TCRdb stores in-frame clones only, minus some. The table records tens of thousands of clones, approximately 90% of them present only once. In terms of age and location, participants ranged from roughly 18 to 90 years and lived in about two dozen US areas. This clonotype was sampled from a woman aged 40 to 50 who had recovered from COVID-19. The sequenced sample consisted of PBMCs or T cells enriched from blood (not recorded which). The J gene is TRBJ2-7, the V gene TRBV11-2; no clear D gene. CDR3 coding DNA: TGTGCCAGCAGCTTTCTCGACGGCGGTTCCTACGAGCAGTACTTC. It is translated as CASSFLDGGSYEQYF.